A few counts support the clone carrying this TCR beta chain. What it binds is not known. The sample belongs to a study of blood T cells in healthy people across ages. Overall study findings and caveats: Strong correlation was found linking TCR beta diversity to naive T cell percentage. A roughly linear fall in TCR beta diversity per million T cells was seen with increasing age. Whereas aged donors had fewer naive CD4+ cells, long-lived donors had more of them and higher diversity. Calculation of diversity from one million T cells yielded estimates considered to be underestimates.

V was clipped by 4 bases and J by 8 bases, with 6 bases between them. CDR1 SQVTM and CDR2 ANQGSEA come from the germline V gene. This CDR3 comprises 10 residues. Using a J-beta primer mix together with a sample-barcoded 5' primer, a second PCR was run for roughly 7 to 12 cycles. Via MiXCR, TCRdb re-called the 5' RACE reads, giving one row per CDR3 protein. The table has fewer than 700,000 distinct CDR3 sequences, 47% seen once. The gene calls are TRBV29-1 and TRBJ2-1; D uncertain. The specimen sequenced was blood. This clonotype was sampled from an elderly man in good health. The CDR3 loop is CSVVSYEQFF. The CDR3 DNA reads TGCAGCGTTGTTAGTTATGAGCAGTTCTTC.